These 8 T cell receptor beta chains were all obtained from the same sample, sequenced in a study of blood T cell repertoires in COVID-19. Here immunoSEQ multiplex PCR was the method, and the copy in TCRdb shows in-frame clones only, minus some. The repertoire consists of 85,000 to 95,000 clones, with about 91% occurring once and the leading ten covering approximately 0.45%. Sequenced sample: peripheral blood. The receptors derive from a man in his fifties or sixties with acute or convalescent COVID-19.

The rearrangement uses TRBV15 and TRBJ2-2, with D possibly matching TRBD2 (5 bases). The CDR3 spans 13 residues. CDR1 is LNHNV and CDR2 is YYDKDF in the germline V gene (reference sequence). V dropped 8 bases and J dropped 0 bases, with 7 bases sitting between them. CDR3 coding DNA: TGTGCCACCGGGAGCGCGAACACCGGGGAGCTGTTTTTT. Translating it yields CATGSANTGELFF.

This chain joins TRBV6-1 and TRBJ2-3, with 10 nucleotides matching TRBD1. CDR1 MNHNS and CDR2 SASEGT come from the germline V gene. This CDR3 spans 14 amino acids. V lost 2 bases, J lost 11 bases, and 7 bases stayed unmatched. For the CDR3, the DNA is TGTGCCAGCAGTGAAAAGTGGGACAGGGGCGAGCAGTATTTT. It is translated as CASSEKWDRGEQYF.

The V call is TRBV9, the J call TRBJ2-7, with a tentative D call TRBD1 (6 bases). With 4 bases removed from V and 5 bases from J, the gap between germline ends came to 13 bases. CDR3 length: 13 amino acids. Germline-derived CDR1 and CDR2 are SGDLS and YYNGEE. The CDR3 is CASSSGVSHEQYF. The DNA for the CDR3 is TGTGCCAGCAGCTCAGGGGTCTCGCACGAGCAGTACTTC.

The chain is built from TRBV28 and TRBJ1-5, with unresolved D. The ends were cut back, 5 bases at V and 4 bases at J, with 6 bases in the middle. Germline values: CDR1 MDHEN, CDR2 SYDVKM. This CDR3 has 12 residues. The CDR3 loop reads CASSITNQPQHF. CDR3 coding DNA: TGTGCCAGCAGTATAACTAATCAGCCCCAGCATTTT.

The CDR3 coding sequence is TGCGCCAGCAGCCAAGAAGGGCTAGCCTCGGACAATGAGCAGTTCTTC. It codes for CASSQEGLASDNEQFF. The chain employs TRBV4-1 and TRBJ2-1; tentatively, D is TRBD2 (5 bases). The CDR3 is 16 amino acids. From germline, CDR1 is MGHRA and CDR2 YSYEKL. Deletions cut 0 bases from V and 5 bases from J, with 14 bases between.

The CDR3 coding sequence is TGTGCCAGCAGCTTAGCGGGGGGTGCAACTAATGAAAAACTGTTTTTT. Translating gives CASSLAGGATNEKLFF. This chain uses TRBV7-9 with TRBJ1-4, with D possibly matching TRBD1 (5 bases). Germline V gene data show CDR1 as SEHNR and CDR2 as FQNEAQ (reference sequence). Trimming pared 0 bases from V and 0 bases from J, leaving 8 bases between. CDR3 size: 16 residues.

The genes are TRBV19 and TRBJ2-7, with D maybe TRBD2 (5 bases). The germline CDR1 and CDR2 sequences are LNHDA and SQIVND (reference sequence). The V end lost 4 bases, the J end lost 2 bases, and 18 bases lay between the germline ends. The CDR3 spans 16 residues. CDR3 nucleotides: TGTGCCAGTAGTAGGGCCGTGACGGGGATCCCCTACGAGCAGTACTTC. Its translation is CASSRAVTGIPYEQYF.

V gene TRBV6-4 combines with J gene TRBJ2-1; D gene ambiguous. The V and J ends lost 5 bases and 6 bases respectively, with 8 bases between them. Germline lookup yields CDR1 MRHNA and CDR2 SNTAGT. This CDR3 contains 12 residues. CDR3 in amino acids: CASSSSRNEQFF. CDR3 nucleotides: TGTGCCAGCAGTTCGTCGCGCAATGAGCAGTTCTTC.